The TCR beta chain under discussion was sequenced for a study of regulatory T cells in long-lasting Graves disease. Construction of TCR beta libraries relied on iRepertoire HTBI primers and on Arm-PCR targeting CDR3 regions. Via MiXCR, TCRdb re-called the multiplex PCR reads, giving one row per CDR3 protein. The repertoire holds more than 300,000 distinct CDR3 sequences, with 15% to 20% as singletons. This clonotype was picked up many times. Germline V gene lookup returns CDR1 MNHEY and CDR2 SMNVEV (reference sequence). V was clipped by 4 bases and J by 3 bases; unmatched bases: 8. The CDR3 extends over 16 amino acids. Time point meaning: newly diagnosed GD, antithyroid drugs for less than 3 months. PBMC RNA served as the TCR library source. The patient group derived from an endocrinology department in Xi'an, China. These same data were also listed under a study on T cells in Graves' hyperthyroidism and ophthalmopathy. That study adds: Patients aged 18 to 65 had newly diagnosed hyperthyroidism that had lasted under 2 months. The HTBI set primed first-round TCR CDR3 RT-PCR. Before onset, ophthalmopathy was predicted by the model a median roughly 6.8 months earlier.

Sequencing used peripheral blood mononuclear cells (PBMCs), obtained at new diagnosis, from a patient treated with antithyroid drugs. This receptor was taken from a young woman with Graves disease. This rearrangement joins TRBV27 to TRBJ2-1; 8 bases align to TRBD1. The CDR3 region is CASSSEGQVSYNEQFF. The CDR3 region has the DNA TGTGCCAGCAGTTCGGAGGGACAGGTCAGCTACAATGAGCAGTTCTTC.